The 13 T cell receptor beta chains listed next were all sequenced from one sample in a study of blood T cell repertoires in COVID-19. TCRdb's table, derived via immunoSEQ multiplex PCR, lists solely in-frame clones and lacks some. Counted here are tens of thousands of clones, roughly 90% occurring once; the ten biggest clones make up 10% to 15%. Source material: peripheral blood. These receptors all stem from a man older than 75 with acute or convalescent COVID-19.

CDR3 sequence reads: CASSLGQLNTEAFF. The CDR3 nucleotides read TGTGCCAGCAGTTTAGGACAGCTAAACACTGAAGCTTTCTTT. This chain uses TRBV6-5 with TRBJ1-1; a weak D match, TRBD1 (6 bases). This CDR3 region has 14 residues. CDR1 is MNHEY and CDR2 is SVGAGI in the germline V gene. V lost 4 bases to trimming and J lost 2 bases, with 11 bases between them.

This clone was picked up one time. The chain has TRBV29-1 and TRBJ2-1; D is undetermined. Per germline, CDR1 SQVTM and CDR2 ANQGSEA. Trimming cost V 3 bases and J 7 bases, with 7 bases left between them. The CDR3 consists of 11 residues. The CDR3: CSVDPRNEQFF. The CDR3 DNA reads TGCAGCGTTGATCCCAGGAATGAGCAGTTCTTC.

A single count supports this clone. This chain links TRBV30 with TRBJ2-2, with TRBD1 identical over 11 bases. The V and J ends lost 3 bases and 6 bases, in that order; junction bases with no gene match: 6. This CDR3 is 15 amino acids long. Germline CDR1 is GTSNPN and CDR2 is SVGIG (reference sequence). As DNA, the CDR3 is TGTGCCTGGAGGAGGACAGGGGGCCCCTCCGGGGAGCTGTTTTTT. Its translation: CAWRRTGGPSGELFF.

The V call is TRBV11-2, the J call TRBJ1-6; D perhaps matches TRBD1 (5 bases). The CDR3 sequence is 13 residues long. Trimming pared 3 bases from V and 8 bases from J, leaving 8 bases between. Per the germline V gene, CDR1 is SGHAT and CDR2 is FQNNGV. Written as DNA, the CDR3 is TGTGCCAGCAGCTTCCAGGGCTATTCACCCCTCCACTTT. This encodes CASSFQGYSPLHF.

This chain joins TRBV7-9 and TRBJ1-1; 7 nucleotides line up with TRBD1. The CDR3 has 15 amino acids. V lost 2 bases, J lost 3 bases, and 6 bases stayed unmatched. CDR1 is SEHNR, CDR2 FQNEAQ, per germline (reference sequence). CDR3 region: CASSLRQGGYTEAFF. The DNA of the CDR3 is TGTGCCAGCAGCTTAAGACAGGGCGGGTACACTGAAGCTTTCTTT.

The rearrangement joins TRBV27 to TRBJ1-5; 8 bases agree with TRBD1. J gave up 7 bases and V 6 bases, and 8 bases lay outside the gene matches. The CDR3 length is 14 residues. The germline gives CDR1 MNHEY, CDR2 SMNVEV (reference sequence). CDR3 DNA: TGTGCCAGCAGAAGACAGGGGAATGGGCAGCCCCAGCATTTT. The encoded protein is CASRRQGNGQPQHF.

In regard to this clone: This specimen includes other DNA sequences encoding the same CDR3. This chain connects TRBV19 to TRBJ1-5, with a tentative D call TRBD1 (5 bases). The CDR3 spans 12 residues. V was clipped by 6 bases and J by 3 bases, with 6 bases between them. The germline CDR1 and CDR2 sequences are LNHDA and SQIVND (reference sequence). CDR3 loop: CASRTANQPQHF. In DNA form, the CDR3 reads TGTGCCAGTAGGACAGCCAATCAGCCCCAGCATTTT.

V is TRBV19 and J is TRBJ1-5, with D maybe TRBD1 (6 bases). Trimming cost V 9 bases and J 2 bases, with 17 bases left between them. CDR1 and CDR2 (germline): LNHDA, SQIVND (reference sequence). This CDR3 is built from 15 residues. The CDR3, as DNA: TGTGCCAGCAACGTAGGGCAGGGGCGCAATCAGCCCCAGCATTTT. The encoded protein is CASNVGQGRNQPQHF.

The V gene is TRBV27, the J gene TRBJ2-5; no definite D call. The CDR3 runs to 13 residues. CDR1 is MNHEY and CDR2 is SMNVEV in the germline V gene (reference sequence). Between the trimmed V and J ends, which lost 3 bases and 5 bases, there was a span of 10 bases. The CDR3: CASSFRQRETQYF. The CDR3 coding sequence is TGTGCCAGCAGTTTCCGCCAGAGGGAGACCCAGTACTTC.

The chain combines TRBV29-1 with TRBJ2-1; TRBD2 aligns across 10 bases. In germline, CDR1 is SQVTM, CDR2 ANQGSEA. The J segment lost 4 bases and the V segment lost 7 bases, leaving 4 bases of the junction unmatched. This CDR3 is built from 13 residues. Here the CDR3 DNA reads TGCAGCGCCTGTAGCGGGGGGTACAATGAGCAGTTCTTC. It translates to CSACSGGYNEQFF.

The chain couples TRBV29-1 to TRBJ1-6, with D possibly TRBD1 on 5 matching bases. The CDR3 covers 13 residues. The ends were cut back, 5 bases at V and 8 bases at J, with 13 bases in the middle. CDR1 and CDR2 from the germline V gene are SQVTM and ANQGSEA. The CDR3 DNA reads as TGCAGCGTTCGTGTGTTCAGGGATTCACCCCTCCACTTT. Translation: CSVRVFRDSPLHF.

The chain links TRBV10-3 to TRBJ2-7, with 7 bases aligning to TRBD1. Germline values: CDR1 ENHRY, CDR2 SYGVKD. Trimming removed 6 bases from V and 2 bases from J; junction bases left unmatched: 1. The CDR3 loop spans 12 amino acids. CDR3 sequence: CAISGTAYEQYF. In DNA form, the CDR3 reads TGTGCCATCAGCGGGACAGCCTACGAGCAGTACTTC.

The chain recombines TRBV7-7 with TRBJ1-3; tentative D call: TRBD1 (5 bases). CDR1 and CDR2 (germline): SSHAT, FNYEAQ (reference sequence). The V end was cut by 1 base, the J end by 2 bases, with 9 bases between. The CDR3 extends over 15 amino acids. DNA of the CDR3: TGTGCCAGCAGCTTAGGTCCCAGGGCTGGAAACACCATATATTTT. Translated: CASSLGPRAGNTIYF.